This TCR beta chain is drawn from a study of cytomegalovirus exposure and HLA in healthy donors (dated by TCRdb to about 2017). The study in broad terms: According to an earlier analysis of 587 of the donors, about 179 million T cells yielded 117 million unique TCR beta sequences and more than 250 Gb of sequence data. Among several hundred genotyped donors of the cohort, an average of roughly 230,000 unique TCR beta nucleotide sequences was sequenced per donor, of which 15% to 20% were non-productive. About 310 gigabases of sequencing data and tens of millions of unique TCR sequences were included in an early release covering over 600 HLA-typed donors. Among the roughly 410 genotyped donors, about 83% belonged to the genetic ancestry cluster associated with self-reported Caucasian donors. To decide whether each TCR beta V gene segment behaved as functional or pseudogenic, an earlier analysis of fewer than 750 of the donors relied on high-throughput TCR beta sequencing. The number of donors typed differed by locus, with roughly 629-640 for A, B, C, DRB1 and DQB1, roughly 520 for DQA1, over 600 for DPA1, and 400 to 490 for DPB1. A handful of DR-DQ haplotypes were handled as single units for association and clustering because linkage in the cohort was strong. A separate validation cohort of about 110 different subjects was used in addition to the approximately 670-subject first cohort. HLA typing covered class I and class II loci at four-digit resolution. To predict cytomegalovirus infection status, the study combined high-throughput TCR immunosequencing, statistical association of individual TCRs with disease status, and machine learning. A later analysis re-examined previously published TCR beta repertoires from about 700 donors and added high-resolution HLA genotyping to investigate patterns of TCR occurrence. A later genetic analysis used genome-wide SNP genotypes for about three fifths of the 666 donors, treating that subset as a discovery cohort. The aim of the study was to test whether cataloging public T cell receptors could identify signatures of past pathogen exposure. Using immunosequencing, the study profiled T cell repertoires from some 670 subjects and related those repertoires to cytomegalovirus serostatus. Rather than drawing on any new phenotypic data, the later analysis identified candidate immune exposures from TCR beta sequences and the way those sequences occurred across donors. All discovery cohort repertoires had been generated using a single sequencing platform. Donor age, sex, ethnicity and CMV serostatus were compiled together with the repertoire data.

Summary of the overall study and its limitations: The classifier was reported to diagnose cytomegalovirus status with high specificity and sensitivity in both the original and validation cohorts. In a later analysis, HLA-associated TCR beta chains were found to be more clonally expanded and to have lower generation probabilities than equally common non-associated chains. A later analysis found that TCR association rates varied across HLA loci, with DRB1 alleles showing the most associated TCRs and HLA-C alleles the fewest. For the cohort, immune exposure information was limited to CMV serostatus. According to the authors, the approach could potentially be generalized to other disease states and immunological phenotypes. Most TCR sequences were seen in very few donors, while some public TCRs were found in many individuals. Specific HLA alleles were associated with more than 15,000 TCR beta sequences at a false discovery rate of 0.05 in a later analysis. A few of the identified cytomegalovirus-associated TCR beta chains were confirmed in vitro to be specific for cytomegalovirus antigens. Because HLA typing was missing for some donors at each locus, association tests included only the typed subset. Several of the top co-occurrence clusters appeared to be linked to parvovirus B19, influenza, CMV and Epstein-Barr virus, according to a later analysis. A further reported finding was that TCR beta sequences accurately predicted the HLA-A and HLA-B alleles for most subjects in the first cohort. Correlated functional status among segregating V segments might be attributable to linkage disequilibrium, but an unknown experimental factor could not be ruled out. Some IMGT-functional V segments, including TRBV6-2 and TRBV6-3, could not be told apart with the 87-base-pair reads, so those segments were excluded. A cluster of highly shared sequence variants was judged likely to be a technical artifact of the sequencing pipeline. When HLA alleles, especially DR and DQ, strongly co-occurred, TCR associations were difficult to assign to individual alleles. This cohort had only TCR beta chains sequenced, and the lack of alpha or paired-chain data limited which features could be detected. The study gave a list of around 170 TCR beta chains associated with cytomegalovirus. Sequencing depth was assumed to be roughly uniform across donors in the presence/absence analyses, though that assumption may not hold. V-gene and J-gene trimming of TCR beta chains was associated with a missense DCLRE1C variant in a later genetic analysis, and the association was replicated in an independent cohort. In a later genetic analysis, fewer N-insertions in productive TCRs were reported among donors in an Asian-associated ancestry cluster than the roughly 700-donor mean. Broadly in line with IMGT annotations, most TCR beta V segments showed up in productive rearrangements about 87% or about 30% of the time in an earlier analysis of roughly 590 of the donors. The earlier analysis of nearly 600 of the donors excluded around 17 rarely observed V segments, including chromosome 9 orphons, because counts were too low. In a later analysis, most CMV-associated TCR beta chains were found to appear HLA-restricted, with HLA associations seemingly driven largely by CMV exposure.

The cohort was made up of approximately 670 healthy bone marrow donors. All cohort members were sampled while nominally healthy, although unrecorded immune exposures were likely present. The donor was CMV seropositive and belonged to the group of 250 to 300 seropositive cohort members. A peripheral blood sample was provided by each donor, and peripheral blood mononuclear cells were used for TCR beta sequencing. Genomic DNA was extracted from the blood cell samples with the Qiagen DNeasy Blood Extraction Kit. Regarding this clone: This clone's antigen is unknown. Within one base of it there is no much larger clone, and no base qualities were kept.

Germline trimming amounts to 6 bases on V and 5 bases on J, with 8 as the count of junction bases outside the gene matches. Looking up the germline V gene yields CDR1 MNHEY and CDR2 SVGAGI. Its CDR3 holds 14 amino acids, cysteine through phenylalanine. Left in the record is the CDR3 DNA by itself, 42 bases read in frame from the first base. Libraries were built with the immunoSEQ multiplex PCR assay. For the multiplex PCR, a mixture combining 60 forward primers for TCR Vbeta segments and 13 reverse primers for TCR Jbeta segments was used. A multiplex PCR assay on genomic DNA amplified the CDR3 region of rearranged TCR beta genes. The amplified TCR beta libraries were sequenced on the Illumina HiSeq System as 87-base-pair reads. Per the original workflow: A later analysis tallied 75 million to 95 million unique TCR beta chains across the 666 repertoires, and around 12 million of those chains were shared by two or more donors. A nearest-neighbor algorithm error-corrected the raw reads and collapsed the reads into unique sequences, merging closely related sequences to remove PCR and sequencing errors. Alignment of CDR3 sequences to IMGT reference sequences was used to assign V, D and J gene segments. For a sequence to be retained, a match of at least six nucleotides to both a V gene segment and a J gene segment was required. A rearrangement counted as productive if the CDR3 had no stop codons and remained in frame with V and J, and every other rearrangement counted as non-productive. Following IMGT convention, CDR3 was defined as the stretch from the second conserved V-encoded cysteine to the conserved J-encoded phenylalanine. Sequences without an unambiguous match to a single V gene segment were excluded from the earlier analysis of a few hundred of the donors. In an earlier analysis of approximately 500 of the donors, a V segment was called functional when productive rearrangements were above 56.7%, and segregating when the standard deviation between donors exceeded 5%. A statistical classification framework was built for diagnosing cytomegalovirus status from the catalog of TCR beta chain sequences. A later analysis assigned V and J genes by comparing TCR nucleotide sequences with IMGT/GENE-DB human TR gene sequences. Using the TCRdist pipeline, a later analysis assigned CDR3 sequences along with most-parsimonious VDJ recombination scenarios. In a later analysis, each TCR beta chain was defined by its CDR3 amino acid sequence together with its V-gene family, and reads lacking a unique V-gene family were excluded. To address suspected cross-contamination and a sequencing artifact, a later analysis removed 450 to 700 highly shared, low-generation-probability nucleotide sequences. In a later analysis, a clonal expansion index was calculated for each public chain from normalized within-repertoire ranks of inferred template counts. A later analysis computed generation probabilities with a VDJ recombination model fitted to out-of-frame rearrangements, and checked the results against IGoR. In a later analysis, hypergeometric tests were used to score TCR-TCR, TCR-HLA and TCR-CMV co-occurrence, with a repertoire-size bias correction applied to TCR pairs. False discovery rates were estimated in a later analysis by permuting HLA or CMV assignments 20 times. In a later analysis, co-occurring TCRs were grouped using DBSCAN, and TCRdist sequence similarity was added for clustering within HLA-allele-positive subsets. For co-occurrence clustering, repertoires with fewer than 30,000 or more than 120,000 public chains were excluded, along with 5 or 6 repertoires with anomalous nucleotide sharing. TCRdb limited this immuneACCESS table to in-frame rearrangements with V and J called. A share of clones is missing; checked studies link under half to unresolved V genes, and the rest is unexplained. For V, J and clone size, that table is used; D and trimming come from the DNA. Recorded for this sample are around 94,000 clones; approximately 79% of them occurred a single time. Around 20% of the sample rests with the top ten.

The sequencing sample was made of PBMCs. Recombination connected TRBV6-5 to TRBJ2-5; 8 of the junction bases match TRBD1. The sequence came from a woman in her fifties or sixties in good health and CMV-seropositive. The sequenced DNA is TGTGCCAGCAGACGCACAGGGGGAAGGGAGACCCAGTACTTC. This encodes CASRRTGGRETQYF.